Presented here are 27 T cell receptor beta chains from one specimen sequenced in a study of blood T cell repertoires in COVID-19. Clones were read by immunoSEQ multiplex PCR, and TCRdb kept only the in-frame ones, dropping some. The data show roughly 230,000 clones, about 88% seen once. The source material was peripheral blood. These receptors were obtained from a man in his 70s with acute or convalescent COVID-19.

The chain joins TRBV7-9 to TRBJ2-1; D is ambiguous. The V gene's germline CDR1 is SEHNR and CDR2 FQNEAQ (reference sequence). Deletions cut 11 bases from V and 8 bases from J, with 16 bases between. This CDR3 has 12 residues. This chain's CDR3 is CAPVLVGDEQFF. The CDR3 DNA sequence: TGTGCCCCTGTTCTAGTAGGCGATGAGCAGTTCTTC.

In regard to this clone: Other DNA sequences in the sample encode the same CDR3. In DNA form, the CDR3 reads TGCGCCAGCAGCTTGGGGACAGGTTCGACTAATGAAAAACTGTTTTTT. This translates into CASSLGTGSTNEKLFF. J is TRBJ1-4 and V is TRBV5-1; 7 bases match TRBD1. There are 16 residues in the CDR3. V shed 0 bases, J shed 2 bases, and the junction held 4 bases outside the gene matches. In germline, CDR1 is SGHRS, CDR2 YFSETQ.

This chain connects TRBV4-2 to TRBJ2-7; D is ambiguous. The CDR3 is 15 amino acids. Trimming left V 3 bases short and J 2 bases short, with 14 bases between. Germline CDR1 and CDR2: LGHNA and YNFKEQ. CDR3 amino acids: CASSQSDAQTYEQYF. DNA of the CDR3: TGTGCCAGCAGCCAGAGCGATGCGCAGACCTACGAGCAGTACTTC.

V is TRBV5-1 and J is TRBJ2-2, with 7 nucleotides matching TRBD1. This CDR3 is built from 14 residues. Germline V gene lookup returns CDR1 SGHRS and CDR2 YFSETQ. The V gene end was trimmed by 6 bases and the J gene end by 6 bases; junction bases not matched to a gene: 8. CDR3 in DNA: TGCGCCAGCACCCAACAGGGGATGGCCGGGGAGCTGTTTTTT. This gives the protein CASTQQGMAGELFF.

The chain uses TRBV5-4 and TRBJ2-5; no clear D gene. The CDR3 runs to 14 residues. Germline-derived CDR1 and CDR2 are SGHNT and YYREEE (reference sequence). The V end lost 0 bases, the J end lost 1 base, and 7 bases lay between the germline ends. The CDR3 DNA is TGTGCCAGCAGCTTGGTGCTCGGCCAAGAGACCCAGTACTTC. It is translated as CASSLVLGQETQYF.

The chain links TRBV25-1 to TRBJ1-1; D is unclear. The CDR3 spans 14 residues. V lost 6 bases to trimming and J lost 1 base, with 12 bases between them. Germline CDR1 is MGHDK and CDR2 is SYGVNS. The CDR3 nucleotides are TGTGCCAGCAGAGAGACCGGGGAGAACACTGAAGCTTTCTTT. This translates into CASRETGENTEAFF.

The rearrangement links TRBV10-3 to TRBJ2-7; 8 bases are shared with TRBD2. CDR1 ENHRY and CDR2 SYGVKD come from the germline V gene. The length of the CDR3 is 15 residues. With 0 bases clipped from V and 4 bases from J, the junction kept 5 bases outside the gene matches. CDR3 amino acids: CAISESSSGPYEQYF. The CDR3 bases are TGTGCCATCAGTGAGTCATCTAGCGGGCCATACGAGCAGTACTTC.

The chain links TRBV28 to TRBJ1-5, with 9 bases identical to TRBD1. Germline loops: CDR1 MDHEN, CDR2 SYDVKM. The CDR3 has 16 residues. The junction had 10 bases not matched to a gene; V was cut back by 4 bases and J by 6 bases. CDR3 amino acids: CASSSGTGSASQPQHF. As DNA, the CDR3 is TGTGCCAGCAGTTCGGGGACAGGGAGTGCGAGTCAGCCCCAGCATTTT.

The gene calls are TRBV27 and TRBJ2-2, with 13 nucleotides matching TRBD2. The CDR3 runs to 15 residues. Germline CDR1 MNHEY, CDR2 SMNVEV (reference sequence). Trimming took 5 bases from V and 5 from J; bases not matched to a gene: 2. In nucleotides, the CDR3 is TGTGCCAGCAGTACTAGCGGGAGGGCGACCGGGGAGCTGTTTTTT. It encodes CASSTSGRATGELFF.

The chain couples TRBV7-6 to TRBJ1-2; D ambiguous. This CDR3 is built from 15 residues. V lost 0 bases and J 2 bases, leaving 10 bases between the germline ends. Germline V gene lookup returns CDR1 SGHVS and CDR2 FNYEAQ. CDR3 sequence: CASSLADGENYGYTF. Here the CDR3 DNA reads TGTGCCAGCAGCTTAGCGGATGGAGAGAACTATGGCTACACCTTC.

This clone was recorded a few times. The V call is TRBV12-3 or TRBV12-4, the J call TRBJ1-2; tentative D call: TRBD1 (5 bases). The germline V and J ends were trimmed by 3 bases and 8 bases, with 13 bases remaining between them. The CDR3 has 13 residues. CDR3 sequence: CASSFVGVKGYTF. The CDR3 DNA sequence: TGTGCCAGCAGTTTTGTAGGGGTTAAGGGCTACACCTTC.

This clone appeared a few times. The rearrangement uses TRBV2 and TRBJ2-2, with 9 bases lining up with TRBD2. The V and J ends lost 5 bases and 4 bases, in that order; junction bases with no gene match: 8. The CDR3 has 16 residues. The germline V gene encodes CDR1 SNHLY and CDR2 FYNNEI. CDR3 nucleotide sequence: TGTGCCAGCAGTAACTTAGCGGGAGTATTCACCGGGGAGCTGTTTTTT. Protein product: CASSNLAGVFTGELFF.

This clone was recorded only once. V and J are TRBV2 and TRBJ2-7; 7 positions match TRBD1. This CDR3 is built from 13 residues. CDR1 and CDR2 (germline): SNHLY, FYNNEI. J lost 6 bases, V lost 4 bases, and 6 bases had no gene match. CDR3 residues: CASSGQGGGEQYF. In nucleotides, the CDR3 is TGTGCCAGCAGTGGACAGGGTGGTGGCGAGCAGTACTTC. Full variable domain (remainder filled in from reference TRBV2 and TRBJ2-7): EPEVTQTPSHQVTQMGQEVILRCVPISNHLYFYWYRQILGQKVEFLVSFYNNEISEKSEIFDDQFSVERPDGSNFTLKIRSTKLEDSAMYFCASSGQGGGEQYFGPGTRLTVT.

The chain couples TRBV12-5 to TRBJ1-1; possible D gene TRBD1, 5 bases. V was trimmed by 7 bases and J by 11 bases, leaving 17 bases between them. This CDR3 has 12 amino acids. Germline V gene data show CDR1 as LGHNT and CDR2 as FRNRAP. CDR3 sequence: CASASTGVRAFF. The CDR3 DNA sequence: TGTGCTAGTGCTTCAACGGGGGTGAGGGCTTTCTTT. Full variable domain (remainder filled in from reference TRBV12-5 and TRBJ1-1): DARVTQTPRHKVTEMGQEVTMRCQPILGHNTVFWYRQTMMQGLELLAYFRNRAPLDDSGMPKDRFSAEMPDATLATLKIQPSEPRDSAVYFCASASTGVRAFFGQGTRLTVV.

The CDR3 protein is CASSYGGPNEQFF. Here the CDR3 DNA reads TGCGCCAGCAGCTACGGAGGGCCCAATGAGCAGTTCTTC. V and J are TRBV5-1 and TRBJ2-1, with D perhaps matching TRBD2 (6 bases). The CDR3 contains 13 residues. V was pared by 3 bases and J by 6 bases, with 10 bases between. Per germline, CDR1 SGHRS and CDR2 YFSETQ.

The chain carries TRBV3-1 (or the pseudogene TRBV3-2) and TRBJ1-1; D perhaps matches TRBD1 (6 bases). Germline CDR1 and CDR2: LGHDT and YNNKEL (reference sequence). This CDR3 has 15 residues. The V and J ends lost 5 bases and 0 bases respectively, with 13 bases between them. The CDR3 region is CASSTPQGLNTEAFF. The DNA of the CDR3 is TGTGCCAGCAGCACACCTCAGGGGCTGAACACTGAAGCTTTCTTT.

The chain recombines TRBV28 with TRBJ1-2; no clear D gene. Germline V gene data show CDR1 as MDHEN and CDR2 as SYDVKM. V dropped 5 bases and J dropped 3 bases, with 13 bases sitting between them. CDR3 size: 14 residues. CDR3 in DNA: TGTGCCAGCAGTACCCCCGCAGGCCACTATGGCTACACCTTC. This sequence encodes CASSTPAGHYGYTF.

The J gene is TRBJ2-5, the V gene TRBV7-2; TRBD2 agrees at 10 bases. Per the germline V gene, CDR1 is SGHTA and CDR2 is FQGNSA. The CDR3 covers 15 residues. Trimming removed 3 bases from V and 5 bases from J; junction bases left unmatched: 6. This CDR3 reads CASSLASGRQETQYF. The CDR3 nucleotides are TGTGCCAGCAGCTTGGCTAGCGGGAGACAGGAGACCCAGTACTTC.

The chain carries TRBV28 and TRBJ2-1; D is unresolved. The CDR3 has 12 amino acids. Looked up from germline, CDR1 is MDHEN and CDR2 is SYDVKM. V shed 1 base and J shed 7 bases, with 5 bases lying between them. This CDR3 reads CASSLSQNEQFF. The CDR3 region has the DNA TGTGCCAGCAGTTTATCCCAAAATGAGCAGTTCTTC.

The V call is TRBV7-9, the J call TRBJ1-2; D might be TRBD1 (5 bases). The ends were cut back, 4 bases at V and 7 bases at J, with 13 bases in the middle. CDR3 size: 13 residues. CDR1 is SEHNR and CDR2 is FQNEAQ in the germline V gene (reference sequence). CDR3: CASSWEAGGGYTF. The CDR3 DNA reads TGTGCCAGCAGCTGGGAGGCGGGGGGTGGCTACACCTTC.

This clone was recorded once. The rearrangement links TRBV30 to TRBJ2-7, with 11 bases that match TRBD1. The CDR3 contains 14 residues. CDR1 GTSNPN and CDR2 SVGIG come from the germline V gene (reference sequence). Trimming at V came to 2 bases and at J to 5 bases, leaving 5 bases not matched to a gene. The CDR3, as DNA: TGTGCCTGGAGTTGGGACAGGGGGTCCCACGAGCAGTACTTC. Translated: CAWSWDRGSHEQYF. The complete variable domain, with remaining parts taken from reference TRBV30 and TRBJ2-7, reads SQTIHQWPATLVQPVGSPLSLECTVEGTSNPNLYWYRQAAGRGLQLLFYSVGIGQISSEVPQNLSASRPQDRQFILSSKKLLLSDSGFYLCAWSWDRGSHEQYFGPGTRLTVT.

The V call is TRBV4-3, the J call TRBJ2-2; tentatively, D is TRBD1 (5 bases). This CDR3 spans 15 amino acids. CDR1 LGHNA and CDR2 YSLEER come from the germline V gene. The V end was cut by 1 base, the J end by 3 bases, with 9 bases between. The CDR3 region has the DNA TGCGCCAGCAGCCAAGTAAGACAGCACACCGGGGAGCTGTTTTTT. Translation: CASSQVRQHTGELFF.

The chain combines TRBV4-3 with TRBJ2-1, with TRBD2 matching 10 bases. J was trimmed by 1 base and V by 2 bases; bases with no gene match: 8. The CDR3 has 18 amino acids. Germline CDR1 and CDR2: LGHNA and YSLEER. The CDR3 here is CASSQSPLAGASYNEQFF. As DNA, the CDR3 is TGCGCCAGCAGCCAATCCCCCCTAGCGGGAGCATCCTACAATGAGCAGTTCTTC.

This rearrangement joins TRBV5-1 to TRBJ1-4, with D tentatively TRBD1 (6 bases). This CDR3 spans 14 amino acids. The germline V gene has CDR1 SGHRS and CDR2 YFSETQ. V lost 4 bases and J lost 8, with 15 bases in between. The CDR3 region has the DNA TGCGCCAGCAGCCCGGGGGGCATGCGAGAAAAACTGTTTTTT. It specifies CASSPGGMREKLFF.

The chain has TRBV3-1 (or the pseudogene TRBV3-2) and TRBJ1-2, with no clear D. Deletions cut 1 base from V and 4 bases from J, with 7 bases between. The CDR3 is made up of 13 amino acids. CDR1 LGHDT and CDR2 YNNKEL come from the germline V gene (reference sequence). For the CDR3, the DNA is TGTGCCAGCAGCCAAGGAGGATTCTATGGCTACACCTTC. This gives the protein CASSQGGFYGYTF.

CDR3 nucleotide sequence: TGTGCCAGCAGCCAAACAGGGTGGACAGATACGCAGTATTTT. It codes for CASSQTGWTDTQYF. The chain carries TRBV16 and TRBJ2-3, with D possibly TRBD1 on 6 matching bases. Germline CDR1 is KGHSY and CDR2 is FQNENV. The germline V and J ends were trimmed by 2 bases and 3 bases, with 9 bases remaining between them. The CDR3 is 14 amino acids.

V is TRBV5-5 and J is TRBJ1-2; 9 bases are shared with TRBD1. V shed 2 bases and J 4 bases; nucleotides not matched to a gene: 3. Germline V gives CDR1 SGHKS, CDR2 YYEKEE (reference sequence). The CDR3 loop spans 14 amino acids. CDR3 in DNA: TGTGCCAGCAGCTTTGAGACAGGGGGCTATGGCTACACCTTC. This gives the protein CASSFETGGYGYTF.